Listed here are 26 T cell receptor beta chains from one sample, sequenced in a study of OX40 agonist ivuxolimab in advanced cancers. Profiled with immunoSEQ multiplex PCR; TCRdb holds only in-frame clones, not every one. Found here are about 83,000 clones, roughly four fifths of them singletons; the top ten hold approximately 1.7%. The sequenced sample was CD4+ or CD8+ T cells sorted from blood, obtained in a trial of the OX40 agonist ivuxolimab. Source of these receptors: an adult with an advanced solid tumor such as melanoma, head and neck, liver or kidney cancer.

The chain recombines TRBV19 with TRBJ2-3; 10 nucleotides line up with TRBD2. Germline CDR1 is LNHDA and CDR2 is SQIVND (reference sequence). The junction had 3 bases not matched to a gene; V was cut back by 10 bases and J by 2 bases. CDR3 length: 13 residues. The DNA of the CDR3 is TGTGCCACTAGCGGGGGCCTCACAGATACGCAGTATTTT. Residues: CATSGGLTDTQYF.

This clone has a handful of counts. The rearrangement links TRBV30 to TRBJ1-2; 9 bases map to TRBD1. The CDR3 sequence is 13 residues long. CDR1 GTSNPN and CDR2 SVGIG come from the germline V gene (reference sequence). Trimming took 4 bases from V and 7 from J; bases not matched to a gene: 7. CDR3 sequence: CAWTAGTGFGYTF. CDR3 DNA: TGTGCCTGGACCGCCGGGACAGGGTTTGGCTACACCTTC.

The rearrangement links TRBV4-1 to TRBJ1-1; D is uncertain. V was trimmed by 4 bases and J by 1 base, leaving 13 bases between them. The CDR3 has 15 residues. CDR1 and CDR2 (germline): MGHRA, YSYEKL. DNA of the CDR3: TGCGCCAGCAGCCCTGGAGGTATCACGAACACTGAAGCTTTCTTT. Translating gives CASSPGGITNTEAFF.

This chain uses TRBV9 with TRBJ2-3; perhaps TRBD1 as D (5 bases). V shed 4 bases and J shed 0 bases, with 12 bases lying between them. Germline values: CDR1 SGDLS, CDR2 YYNGEE. The CDR3 runs 15 residues. This CDR3 reads CASSFPDTSTDTQYF. Written as DNA, the CDR3 is TGTGCCAGCAGCTTCCCGGACACTAGCACAGATACGCAGTATTTT.

CDR3 region: CASSPQSVGYGYTF. In DNA, the CDR3 is TGTGCCAGCAGCCCGCAATCGGTAGGCTATGGCTACACCTTC. This chain joins TRBV9 and TRBJ1-2; D is ambiguous. CDR1 and CDR2 (germline): SGDLS, YYNGEE. This CDR3 contains 14 residues. V lost 4 bases, J lost 4 bases, and 14 bases lay in between.

The genes are TRBV5-1 and TRBJ2-2, with TRBD1 identical over 7 bases. There are 15 residues in the CDR3. The J segment lost 6 bases and the V segment lost 1 base, leaving 6 bases of the junction unmatched. Germline V gene lookup returns CDR1 SGHRS and CDR2 YFSETQ. CDR3 loop: CASSLRQGRAGELFF. The CDR3 coding sequence is TGCGCCAGCAGCTTGAGACAGGGACGTGCCGGGGAGCTGTTTTTT.

This clone occurred a few times. V gene TRBV28 combines with J gene TRBJ1-2; D might be TRBD1 (5 bases). CDR1 MDHEN and CDR2 SYDVKM come from the germline V gene. V was cut by 5 bases and J by 4 bases, with 23 bases left in between. The CDR3 extends over 17 amino acids. CDR3 DNA: TGTGCCAGCAGTCTCTTCCCAGGGCTCCAAAAATTCTATGGCTACACCTTC. It translates to CASSLFPGLQKFYGYTF.

This chain connects TRBV5-1 to TRBJ1-1, with D hard to call. Trimming cost V 0 bases and J 2 bases, with 14 bases left between them. Germline CDR1 and CDR2: SGHRS and YFSETQ. CDR3 length: 16 amino acids. The CDR3, as DNA: TGCGCCAGCAGCTTGGAAGCGGGGAGGGATAACACTGAAGCTTTCTTT. Protein sequence: CASSLEAGRDNTEAFF.

This clone was picked up a small number of times. CDR3 protein: CASSGVNYNSPLHF. The CDR3 region has the DNA TGTGCCAGCAGCGGGGTCAACTATAATTCACCCCTCCACTTT. The chain couples TRBV4-2 to TRBJ1-6, with no clear D. CDR3 length: 14 residues. V lost 5 bases, J lost 3 bases, and 8 bases lay in between. Germline V CDR1 and CDR2: LGHNA, YNFKEQ.

By sample share, this clone is medium-sized (0.01 to 0.1%). The chain joins TRBV18 to TRBJ1-6; 7 positions agree with TRBD1. This CDR3 is built from 15 residues. Unmatched junction bases numbered 11, after V lost 5 bases and J lost 10 bases. Germline assignment: CDR1 KGHSH and CDR2 LQKENI. The CDR3 loop is CASSRDRTGSSPLHF. CDR3 sequence (DNA): TGTGCCAGCTCAAGGGACAGAACAGGCTCCTCACCCCTCCACTTT.

This clone was recorded only once. The chain is built from TRBV4-1 and TRBJ1-5; D is perhaps TRBD1 (5 bases). The CDR3 is 18 residues long. Germline V gene lookup returns CDR1 MGHRA and CDR2 YSYEKL. V lost 1 base to trimming and J lost 7 bases, with 23 bases between them. The CDR3 loop reads CASSQGLFGQGSRQPQHF. The CDR3 DNA reads TGCGCCAGCAGCCAAGGTTTGTTCGGGCAGGGCTCAAGGCAGCCCCAGCATTTT.

This CDR3 reads CASSRQGRDEKLFF. The DNA of the CDR3 is TGTGCCAGCAGCCGACAGGGGCGAGATGAAAAACTGTTTTTT. The genes are TRBV7-8 and TRBJ1-4; 8 nucleotides agree with TRBD1. There are 14 residues in the CDR3. CDR1 and CDR2 (germline): SGHVS, FQNEAQ. The trim removed 5 bases at V and 6 bases at J, leaving 5 bases unmatched.

The rearrangement joins TRBV7-2 to TRBJ2-1, with 14 bases lining up with TRBD2. Losses at the gene ends were 1 base for V and 5 bases for J; bases not matched to a gene: 1. The germline CDR1 and CDR2 sequences are SGHTA and FQGNSA. This CDR3 contains 16 residues. The CDR3 nucleotides read TGTGCCAGCAGCTTAGGGACTAGCGGGGGGCACAATGAGCAGTTCTTC. Protein product: CASSLGTSGGHNEQFF.

This chain joins TRBV27 and TRBJ1-5, with 9 bases identical to TRBD1. The junction had 6 bases not matched to a gene; V was cut back by 6 bases and J by 6 bases. The CDR3 has 14 amino acids. Germline V CDR1 and CDR2: MNHEY, SMNVEV (reference sequence). The CDR3 region has the DNA TGTGCCAGCAGCCAGGGACAGGGTTCTCAGCCCCAGCATTTT. As protein: CASSQGQGSQPQHF.

The rearrangement uses TRBV29-1 and TRBJ2-3, with 12 bases lining up with TRBD2. The junction had 7 bases not matched to a gene; V was cut back by 3 bases and J by 3 bases. CDR3 length: 16 residues. Germline assignment: CDR1 SQVTM and CDR2 ANQGSEA. The CDR3 loop is CSVEVCLAGGTDTQYF. The CDR3 DNA is TGCAGCGTTGAGGTATGTCTAGCGGGGGGGACAGATACGCAGTATTTT.

About this clone itself: The junction departs from germline at one end; a sequencing error may be responsible. The V call is TRBV7-7, the J call TRBJ1-1; 7 bases are a match to TRBD1. CDR1 and CDR2 from the germline V gene are SSHAT and FNYEAQ (reference sequence). The length of the CDR3 is 13 residues. As DNA, the CDR3 is TGTGCTAGCAGCCCTGACAGGGACGCTGAAGCTTTCTTT. Its protein is CASSPDRDAEAFF.

This chain links TRBV6-6 with TRBJ2-5; weak D call: TRBD1 (5 bases). Germline lookup yields CDR1 MNHNY and CDR2 SVGAGI (reference sequence). V was pared by 7 bases and J by 5 bases, with 20 bases between. The length of the CDR3 is 15 residues. The CDR3 sequence is CASTDGGRVRETQYF. DNA of the CDR3: TGTGCCAGCACCGACGGCGGCAGGGTGAGGGAGACCCAGTACTTC.

The J gene is TRBJ2-1, the V gene TRBV7-3; 11 bases are shared with TRBD2. CDR1 is SGHTA and CDR2 is FQGTGA in the germline V gene. The J segment lost 2 bases and the V segment lost 6 bases, leaving 3 bases of the junction unmatched. This CDR3 has 15 amino acids. CDR3 coding DNA: TGTGCCAGCAGTCTAGCGGGGGGTACCTACAATGAGCAGTTCTTC. This encodes CASSLAGGTYNEQFF.

This sequence joins TRBV10-3 and TRBJ2-3; a possible D gene is TRBD2 (7 bases). V lost 6 bases and J lost 2, with 9 bases in between. Germline V lookup: CDR1 ENHRY, CDR2 SYGVKD. The CDR3 consists of 13 residues. Here the CDR3 reads CAIRAGATDTQYF. CDR3 DNA: TGTGCCATCAGGGCGGGGGCCACAGATACGCAGTATTTT.

The chain uses TRBV15 and TRBJ2-2, with D maybe TRBD1 (6 bases). Looked up from germline, CDR1 is LNHNV and CDR2 is YYDKDF (reference sequence). The V end lost 0 bases, the J end lost 6 bases, and 14 bases lay between the germline ends. This CDR3 has 16 residues. The CDR3 nucleotides are TGTGCCACCAGCAGAGACCCGGGACATAACCCCGGGGAGCTGTTTTTT. This translates into CATSRDPGHNPGELFF.

The chain uses TRBV18 and TRBJ1-1; no clear D gene. Germline assignment: CDR1 KGHSH and CDR2 LQKENI. CDR3 size: 15 residues. The V end was cut by 6 bases, the J end by 1 base, with 15 bases between. The CDR3 region is CASSHSLASNTEAFF. CDR3 nucleotide sequence: TGTGCCAGCTCCCATTCGCTAGCCTCGAACACTGAAGCTTTCTTT.

The V and J genes are TRBV28 and TRBJ1-4; D is perhaps TRBD1 (6 bases). V was pared by 6 bases and J by 8 bases, with 25 bases between. Germline V lookup: CDR1 MDHEN, CDR2 SYDVKM. The CDR3 totals 17 residues. CDR3 in DNA: TGTGCCAGCAGCCAAGCCCGCCGCAGGGGCGGGCGAGAAAAACTGTTTTTT. Amino acids: CASSQARRRGGREKLFF.

This sequence joins TRBV10-3 and TRBJ2-1; D may match TRBD1 or TRBD2 (5 bases each). The CDR3 totals 14 residues. V was shortened by 8 bases and J by 2 bases, with 13 bases between the two germline ends. Germline V lookup: CDR1 ENHRY, CDR2 SYGVKD. The CDR3 sequence: CAISTQGAYNEQFF. The CDR3 DNA sequence: TGTGCCATCTCGACCCAGGGAGCCTACAATGAGCAGTTCTTC.

This chain uses TRBV23-1 with TRBJ2-3; 9 positions match TRBD1. TRBV23-1 counts as an open reading frame of uncertain function. V was clipped by 0 bases and J by 2 bases; unmatched bases: 6. The CDR3 spans 17 residues. In DNA form, the CDR3 reads TGCGCCAGCAGTCAATCGGGGGACAGGGCCCTCACAGATACGCAGTATTTT. This codes for CASSQSGDRALTDTQYF.

The chain has TRBV10-3 and TRBJ1-1; D possibly corresponds to TRBD1 (6 bases). V was trimmed by 6 bases and J by 1 base, leaving 12 bases between them. The CDR3 has 14 amino acids. In germline, CDR1 is ENHRY, CDR2 SYGVKD. The CDR3 here is CAIRPQGKNTEAFF. CDR3 bases: TGTGCCATCAGACCACAGGGCAAGAACACTGAAGCTTTCTTT.

The J gene is TRBJ2-7, the V gene TRBV29-1, with 7 bases matching TRBD1. J was trimmed by 2 bases and V by 7 bases; bases with no gene match: 11. The CDR3 spans 14 residues. CDR1 and CDR2 (germline): SQVTM, ANQGSEA. The CDR3 reads CSAREGGPTYEQYF. The CDR3 bases are TGCAGCGCCCGGGAAGGGGGCCCCACCTACGAGCAGTACTTC.